Shown below are 19 T cell receptor beta chains from a single sample sequenced in a study of T cells in Graves' hyperthyroidism and ophthalmopathy. Researchers took RNA transcripts and amplified the TCR beta CDR3 regions from them. Carried out on the TCR CDR3, a first-round RT-PCR used the HTBI primer set. TCRdb ran MiXCR on the multiplex PCR reads and lists one entry per CDR3 protein. The sample lists about 560,000 distinct CDR3 sequences, around a sixth occurring once. Specimen: blood. Receptor source: a woman in her 30s with Graves' hyperthyroidism.

This clonotype was detected many times. This sequence joins TRBV27 and TRBJ2-7, with D perhaps matching TRBD2 (6 bases). This CDR3 is 15 amino acids long. CDR1 and CDR2 from the germline V gene are MNHEY and SMNVEV (reference sequence). Deletions cut 0 bases from V and 1 base from J, with 10 bases between. The CDR3 coding sequence is TGTGCCAGCAGTTTATCGGGCGGGGCTTCCTACGAGCAGTACTTC. Protein product: CASSLSGGASYEQYF.

This clonotype was picked up many times. This chain links TRBV11-2 with TRBJ2-3, with D possibly matching TRBD2 (6 bases). V shed 4 bases and J shed 4 bases, with 6 bases lying between them. Germline CDR1 is SGHAT and CDR2 is FQNNGV. The CDR3 has 12 amino acids. CDR3 DNA sequence: TGTGCCAGCAGCTCGGGGGCAGATACGCAGTATTTT. It is translated as CASSSGADTQYF.

Concerning this clonotype itself: The CDR3 carries no conserved terminal phenylalanine or tryptophan, so it likely arises from a read error. V usage is TRBV7-8 and J usage is TRBJ1-1; possible D gene TRBD1, 5 bases. This CDR3 is 12 amino acids long. V was shortened by 5 bases and J by 3 bases, with 7 bases between the two germline ends. The V gene's germline CDR1 is SGHVS and CDR2 FQNEAQ. The CDR3 loop is CASSRGDTEAFL. Written as DNA, the CDR3 is TGTGCCAGCAGCAGGGGCGACACTGAAGCTTTCCTT.

This clonotype was seen ten or more times. The J gene is TRBJ2-3, the V gene TRBV11-1; unclear D gene. This CDR3 contains 14 residues. CDR1 is SGHAT and CDR2 is FQDESV in the germline V gene (reference sequence). V was clipped by 5 bases and J by 0 bases, with 9 bases between them. The CDR3 loop is CASSKGPSTDTQYF. CDR3 in DNA: TGTGCCAGCAGCAAGGGTCCTAGCACAGATACGCAGTATTTT.

In its sample, this clonotype was seen a few times. The rearrangement uses TRBV4-1 and TRBJ1-2, with D uncertain. The V and J ends lost 0 bases and 8 bases respectively, with 13 bases between them. The CDR3 is 14 amino acids. Germline V CDR1 and CDR2: MGHRA, YSYEKL. CDR3 loop: CASSQETGPRGYTF. The CDR3, as DNA: TGCGCCAGCAGCCAAGAGACCGGACCGAGAGGCTACACCTTC.

This clonotype was found many times. The V gene is TRBV11-2, the J gene TRBJ1-1; D is ambiguous. V shed 6 bases and J shed 1 base, with 3 bases lying between them. The CDR3 runs to 11 residues. Germline V gene sequence: CDR1 SGHAT, CDR2 FQNNGV. The CDR3 DNA reads TGTGCCAGCAGATCGAACACTGAAGCTTTCTTT. This codes for CASRSNTEAFF.

In its sample, this clonotype was seen many times. The chain couples TRBV20-1 to TRBJ2-3; 8 nucleotides line up with TRBD2. The V and J ends lost 5 bases and 1 base, in that order; junction bases with no gene match: 2. There are 13 residues in the CDR3. CDR1 and CDR2 (germline): DFQATT, SNEGSKA (reference sequence). The CDR3 protein is CSAPTSGTDTQYF. The CDR3 DNA is TGCAGTGCTCCGACTAGCGGCACAGATACGCAGTATTTT.

The chain recombines TRBV7-9 with TRBJ2-3; D might be TRBD2 (6 bases). CDR1 is SEHNR, CDR2 FQNEAQ, per germline (reference sequence). CDR3 length: 16 residues. V dropped 4 bases and J dropped 0 bases, with 14 bases sitting between them. The CDR3 nucleotides are TGTGCCAGCAGCTGGCGTCCGGGACTTAGCACAGATACGCAGTATTTT. Encoded protein: CASSWRPGLSTDTQYF.

This chain uses TRBV12-3 or TRBV12-4 with TRBJ1-1, with D maybe TRBD1 (6 bases). V was clipped by 4 bases and J by 5 bases, with 14 bases between them. The CDR3 is made up of 14 amino acids. The CDR3 spells CASSYQGGGTEAFF. The CDR3 nucleotides read TGTGCCAGCAGTTACCAAGGGGGGGGTACTGAAGCTTTCTTT.

With respect to this clonotype: This may come from a read error, since a much larger clone is one base off. This chain joins TRBV28 and TRBJ2-7, with D tentatively TRBD2 (5 bases). The CDR3 has 20 residues. Germline V gives CDR1 MDHEN, CDR2 SYDVKM. V shed 7 bases and J shed 9 bases, with 40 bases lying between them. CDR3 residues: CASTTSPGSPSLVPGFSQYF. The DNA of the CDR3 is TGTGCCAGCACCACTTCCCCCGGCAGTCCCAGTCTAGTGCCGGGATTCTCGCAGTACTTC.

There are many counts of this clonotype. This rearrangement joins TRBV5-1 to TRBJ2-2, with 12 bases lining up with TRBD2. This CDR3 comprises 16 residues. CDR1 and CDR2 from the germline V gene are SGHRS and YFSETQ. Losses at the gene ends were 7 bases for V and 5 bases for J; bases not matched to a gene: 9. CDR3: CASQPTSGSRTGELFF. CDR3 in DNA: TGCGCCAGCCAACCGACTAGCGGGAGTCGGACCGGGGAGCTGTTTTTT.

This clonotype was counted at least ten times. The rearrangement uses TRBV28 and TRBJ2-1; unclear D gene. The V end was cut by 7 bases, the J end by 1 base, with 11 bases between. Germline loops: CDR1 MDHEN, CDR2 SYDVKM. This CDR3 comprises 14 residues. DNA of the CDR3: TGTGCCAGCAATAGCCCCAATTCCTACAATGAGCAGTTCTTC. Encoded protein: CASNSPNSYNEQFF.

J is TRBJ2-1 and V is TRBV5-1, with 10 bases identical to TRBD1. Germline CDR1 reads SGHRS; CDR2 reads YFSETQ. This CDR3 comprises 15 residues. The trim removed 7 bases at V and 6 bases at J, leaving 10 bases unmatched. The CDR3 bases are TGCGCCAGCTTCCCGGGACAGGGGCACCCCAATGAGCAGTTCTTC. Translated: CASFPGQGHPNEQFF.

Details on this clonotype: One end of the junction is discordant with germline, which a read error may explain. Here the CDR3 reads CANSPGLATDTQYF. The CDR3 DNA sequence: TGTGCCAACAGCCCCGGACTAGCCACAGATACGCAGTATTTT. The V gene is TRBV7-2, the J gene TRBJ2-3; 8 positions match TRBD2. This CDR3 region has 14 residues. CDR1 and CDR2 from the germline V gene are SGHTA and FQGNSA.

This clonotype was seen ten or more times. The rearrangement links TRBV20-1 to TRBJ2-1, with 13 bases identical to TRBD2. Germline assignment: CDR1 DFQATT and CDR2 SNEGSKA (reference sequence). The junction had 10 bases not matched to a gene; V was cut back by 5 bases and J by 6 bases. The CDR3 is 16 residues long. The CDR3 sequence is CSAPGLAGVFPNEQFF. The CDR3 bases are TGCAGTGCTCCAGGACTAGCGGGAGTTTTTCCCAATGAGCAGTTCTTC.

The rearrangement uses TRBV14 and TRBJ2-1; 10 bases fit TRBD2. The CDR3 spans 16 residues. After removal of 1 base from V and 2 bases from J, the junction contained 2 bases not matched to a gene. The V gene's germline CDR1 is SGHDN and CDR2 FVKESK. The DNA of the CDR3 is TGTGCCAGCAGCCAAGTAGCGGGAGGAACCTACAATGAGCAGTTCTTC. Amino acids: CASSQVAGGTYNEQFF.

Comments on this clonotype: A clone one base away is much larger, so this may be a read error. The gene calls are TRBV20-1 and TRBJ2-3; D perhaps matches TRBD2 (6 bases). The CDR3 length is 16 residues. The germline gives CDR1 DFQATT, CDR2 SNEGSKA (reference sequence). The CDR3 reads CSARAGTALGTGTQYF. The CDR3 nucleotides read TGCAGTGCGCGAGCCGGGACTGCACTCGGCACAGGTACGCAGTATTTT.

The chain links TRBV20-1 to TRBJ2-7; D is perhaps TRBD2 (5 bases). Germline CDR1 DFQATT, CDR2 SNEGSKA (reference sequence). The V and J ends lost 2 bases and 3 bases respectively, with 17 bases between them. The CDR3 is 15 amino acids. The CDR3 sequence: CSARLLAGSDYEQYF. The CDR3, as DNA: TGCAGTGCTAGATTGCTGGCGGGCAGTGACTACGAGCAGTACTTC.

The chain recombines TRBV6-5 with TRBJ2-6; unclear D gene. This CDR3 has 18 residues. Between the trimmed V and J ends, which lost 2 bases and 2 bases, there was a span of 16 bases. From germline, CDR1 is MNHEY and CDR2 SVGAGI. DNA of the CDR3: TGTGCCAGCAGTTACACCGACGCAGGCGGAACTGGGGCCAACGTCCTGACTTTC. Its protein product is CASSYTDAGGTGANVLTF.